These 21 T cell receptor beta chains came from one sample sequenced in a study of T cell repertoires in cytomegalovirus infection (dated by TCRdb to between 2018 and 2021). These TCRs' antigens remain unknown. TCRdb names Illumina HiSeq 1500 as the instrument used. TCRdb's own reprocessing of the public reads used fastp at Q25 and MiXCR and kept productive beta chains. A single entry per CDR3 protein holds the most common genes and DNA from its merged rows. This sample gives roughly 990,000 distinct CDR3 sequences in total; 31% of them show up just once. The ten largest clonotypes hold about 14% of the sample. In the paper's terms, the treatment or condition label means: in vitro stimulation with specific CMV peptide epitopes to enrich CMV-specific T cells. The sample was cultured CD8+ T cells from PBMCs, taken from culture after CMV antigen stimulation. Receptor source: a human donor in good health (CMV status not recorded). Some clones in this sample may be carry-over from other donors' samples.

This chain uses TRBV6-2 or TRBV6-3 with TRBJ1-5; 8 bases match TRBD1. The CDR3 sequence is 17 residues long. Germline trimming cut 0 bases from V and 1 base from J; bases unmatched to any gene: 5. Germline loops: CDR1 MNHEY, CDR2 SVGEGT. Written as DNA, the CDR3 is TGTGCCAGCAGTTACTCGATAAGGGACAGGAGCAATCAGCCCCAGCATTTT. Its translation is CASSYSIRDRSNQPQHF.

This chain uses TRBV6-5 with TRBJ2-1; D may be TRBD2 (7 bases). Germline V gives CDR1 MNHEY, CDR2 SVGAGI. The ends were cut back, 10 bases at V and 2 bases at J, with 12 bases in the middle. The CDR3 is 13 residues long. This chain's CDR3 is CATGEGAYNEQFF. CDR3 DNA sequence: TGTGCCACGGGGGAGGGGGCCTACAATGAGCAGTTCTTC.

This clonotype turned up a few times. The V call is TRBV11-2, the J call TRBJ2-2; TRBD1 aligns across 7 bases. Germline assignment: CDR1 SGHAT and CDR2 FQNNGV. CDR3 size: 15 residues. Trimming removed 5 bases from V and 7 bases from J; junction bases left unmatched: 10. In DNA form, the CDR3 reads TGTGCCAGCAGCCTGGGACAGACCGATCTCGGGGAGCTGTTTTTT. This sequence encodes CASSLGQTDLGELFF. Variable domain in full (rest from reference TRBV11-2 and TRBJ2-2): EAGVAQSPRYKIIEKRQSVAFWCNPISGHATLYWYQQILGQGPKLLIQFQNNGVVDDSQLPKDRFSAERLKGVDSTLKIQPAKLEDSAVYLCASSLGQTDLGELFFGEGSRLTVL.

This chain connects TRBV27 to TRBJ1-2; D is ambiguous. Trimming cost V 0 bases and J 2 bases, with 7 bases left between them. The CDR3 covers 14 residues. Germline V gene sequence: CDR1 MNHEY, CDR2 SMNVEV (reference sequence). The CDR3 DNA sequence: TGTGCCAGCAGTTTATCAGCAGCGAACTATGGCTACACCTTC. It translates to CASSLSAANYGYTF.

The count of this clonotype is one. This chain links TRBV7-2 with TRBJ2-7; the match to TRBD2 covers 14 bases. The CDR3 sequence is 16 residues long. The V and J ends lost 1 base and 4 bases, in that order; junction bases with no gene match: 3. Germline CDR1 reads SGHTA; CDR2 reads FQGNSA. The CDR3 loop reads CASSLVGLAGAYEQYF. The CDR3 DNA sequence: TGTGCCAGCAGCTTAGTGGGACTAGCGGGAGCTTACGAGCAGTACTTC.

V and J are TRBV12-3 or TRBV12-4 and TRBJ2-1; 10 nucleotides line up with TRBD2. The CDR3 is made up of 15 amino acids. Germline trimming cut 5 bases from V and 6 bases from J; bases unmatched to any gene: 7. The CDR3 coding sequence is TGTGCCAGCAGTCTACTAGCGGGGCCCGGCAATGAGCAGTTCTTC. It encodes CASSLLAGPGNEQFF.

The V gene is TRBV28, the J gene TRBJ2-7; D remains ambiguous. Germline V gene data show CDR1 as MDHEN and CDR2 as SYDVKM. This CDR3 comprises 14 residues. Between the trimmed V and J ends, which lost 5 bases and 0 bases, there was a span of 11 bases. CDR3 protein: CASSPPGVSYEQYV. The CDR3 region has the DNA TGTGCCAGCAGTCCCCCGGGTGTCTCCTACGAGCAGTACGTC.

The sample holds a few counts of this clonotype. The chain joins TRBV4-1 to TRBJ2-7; no clear D. V lost 3 bases and J lost 0, with 12 bases in between. This CDR3 is built from 15 residues. Germline V gene sequence: CDR1 MGHRA, CDR2 YSYEKL. The CDR3 DNA is TGCGCCAGCAGCCACCGAACGACATTCTCCTACGAGCAGTACTTC. Protein: CASSHRTTFSYEQYF.

The rearrangement uses TRBV10-3 and TRBJ2-7, with 11 bases lining up with TRBD2. CDR1 is ENHRY, CDR2 SYGVKD, per germline. The V and J ends lost 7 bases and 7 bases, in that order; junction bases with no gene match: 6. CDR3 length: 13 residues. CDR3 bases: TGTGCCATCAAAAAGACTAGCGGGGAAGAGCAGTACTTC. Translating it yields CAIKKTSGEEQYF.

The rearrangement joins TRBV5-6 to TRBJ1-1; D not certain. V was pared by 2 bases and J by 4 bases, with 12 bases between. Germline values: CDR1 SGHDT, CDR2 YYEEEE. This CDR3 is built from 14 residues. CDR3 residues: CASSFLGSSTEAFF. CDR3 sequence (DNA): TGTGCCAGCAGCTTTTTAGGCTCGTCCACTGAAGCTTTCTTT. The whole variable domain, remainder taken from reference TRBV5-6 and TRBJ1-1, is DAGVTQSPTHLIKTRGQQVTLRCSPKSGHDTVSWYQQALGQGPQFIFQYYEEEERQRGNFPDRFSGHQFPNYSSELNVNALLLGDSALYLCASSFLGSSTEAFFGQGTRLTVV.

There are a few counts of this clonotype. The chain employs TRBV7-9 and TRBJ1-3; D uncertain. This CDR3 has 16 residues. The V end lost 1 base, the J end lost 0 bases, and 10 bases lay between the germline ends. Germline V gene lookup returns CDR1 SEHNR and CDR2 FQNEAQ (reference sequence). The CDR3 spells CASSLEGRDSGNTIYF. CDR3 DNA sequence: TGTGCCAGCAGCTTAGAGGGTCGGGACTCTGGAAACACCATATATTTT.

A few counts support this clonotype. The genes are TRBV19 and TRBJ1-1; TRBD1 matches at 7 bases. The CDR3 is 15 amino acids. V dropped 0 bases and J dropped 0; count of bases not matched to a gene: 1. Germline CDR1 reads LNHDA; CDR2 reads SQIVND (reference sequence). The CDR3 region is CASSIDGTVNTEAFF. CDR3 DNA: TGTGCCAGTAGTATAGACGGGACAGTGAACACTGAAGCTTTCTTT.

The V and J genes are TRBV15 and TRBJ2-5; 7 bases are shared with TRBD1. Looked up from germline, CDR1 is LNHNV and CDR2 is YYDKDF (reference sequence). With V trimmed by 5 bases and J by 0 bases, 3 bases remained unmatched. The CDR3 runs 14 residues. CDR3 in amino acids: CATSGQVYQETQYF. The CDR3 coding sequence is TGTGCCACCAGCGGACAGGTTTACCAAGAGACCCAGTACTTC. Filled out from reference TRBV15 and TRBJ2-5, the complete variable domain reads DAMVIQNPRYQVTQFGKPVTLSCSQTLNHNVMYWYQQKSSQAPKLLFHYYDKDFNNEADTPDNFQSRRPNTSFCFLDIRSPGLGDTAMYLCATSGQVYQETQYFGPGTRLLVL.

The chain joins TRBV4-1 to TRBJ2-1; D is unresolved. The germline gives CDR1 MGHRA, CDR2 YSYEKL. Trimming stripped 1 base from V and 8 bases from J, with 9 bases between. CDR3 length equals 13 residues. The CDR3 spells CASSQVDAHEQFF. In DNA, the CDR3 is TGCGCCAGCAGCCAAGTCGATGCTCATGAGCAGTTCTTC.

This clonotype was recorded at least ten times. V usage is TRBV7-6 and J usage is TRBJ2-7, with TRBD1 matching over 9 bases. The CDR3 is made up of 16 amino acids. V lost 5 bases to trimming and J lost 6 bases; unmatched junction nucleotides: 14. Germline V gives CDR1 SGHVS, CDR2 FNYEAQ. This CDR3 reads CASSVNNPETGGEQYF. In DNA, the CDR3 is TGTGCCAGCAGCGTAAACAACCCGGAGACAGGGGGCGAGCAGTACTTC.

With regard to this clonotype: One end of the junction varies from germline; a read error may be responsible. The chain links TRBV7-4 to TRBJ2-3; the match to TRBD2 covers 9 bases. Germline V CDR1 and CDR2: SGHVT, SQSDAQ. The CDR3 contains 17 residues. This chain's CDR3 is CVSSSGTSPSETDTQYF. In nucleotides, the CDR3 is TGTGTCAGCAGTTCGGGGACTAGCCCTTCTGAGACAGATACGCAGTATTTT.

V usage is TRBV12-3 or TRBV12-4 and J usage is TRBJ1-1; D gene unclear. V was trimmed by 7 bases and J by 3 bases, leaving 18 bases between them. This CDR3 comprises 15 residues. CDR3 DNA sequence: TGTGCCAGCACCGCAGACGACCCCTGGGACACTGAAGCTTTCTTT. As protein: CASTADDPWDTEAFF.

The rearrangement links TRBV5-4 to TRBJ2-1; 8 bases align to TRBD2. Losses at the gene ends were 2 bases for V and 3 bases for J; bases not matched to a gene: 10. There are 17 residues in the CDR3. Germline V CDR1 and CDR2: SGHNT, YYREEE (reference sequence). CDR3 in amino acids: CASSFLPAGGLYNEQFF. The CDR3 DNA reads as TGTGCCAGCAGCTTCCTCCCCGCGGGGGGACTCTACAATGAGCAGTTCTTC.

This clonotype has at least ten counts. This chain uses TRBV3-1 with TRBJ2-3; D remains ambiguous. V shed 6 bases and J shed 2 bases, with 3 bases lying between them. Germline CDR1 is LGHDT and CDR2 is YNNKEL (reference sequence). The CDR3 has 11 residues. The CDR3 DNA follows: TGTGCCAGCAGTCACACAGATACGCAGTATTTT. This codes for CASSHTDTQYF.

The chain has TRBV12-5 and TRBJ2-7; a possible D gene is TRBD1 (6 bases). The V end lost 5 bases, the J end lost 2 bases, and 10 bases lay between the germline ends. Germline V gene lookup returns CDR1 LGHNT and CDR2 FRNRAP. The CDR3 has 13 amino acids. CDR3 protein: CASGGGPTYEQYF. CDR3 nucleotides: TGTGCTAGTGGTGGGGGCCCAACCTACGAGCAGTACTTC.

In its sample, this clonotype was seen a few times. This chain uses TRBV12-3 or TRBV12-4 with TRBJ2-3; maybe TRBD2 (6 bases). V was clipped by 2 bases and J by 2 bases, with 14 bases between them. The CDR3 covers 16 residues. CDR3 residues: CASSLNSGRDTDTQYF. The CDR3 DNA follows: TGTGCCAGCAGTTTAAATAGCGGAAGGGACACAGATACGCAGTATTTT.